A selection of T cell receptor beta chains follows, all from one sample in a study of T cells in Graves' hyperthyroidism and ophthalmopathy. TCRdb reanalysed the multiplex PCR reads using MiXCR and keeps one entry per CDR3 protein. The sample carries 380,000 or so distinct CDR3 sequences, less than 15% recorded once. The sample taken for sequencing was blood. Receptors originate from a man younger than 45 with Graves' hyperthyroidism that later progressed to Graves' ophthalmopathy. Both conserved end residues are part of each CDR3. A D gene is named only where the DNA matches it firmly. Rows may omit the clone size; those that give it use once, few, many or a size class.

v_call: TRBV18
d_call: TRBD1
clone_size: few
j_call: TRBJ1-5
cdr3_aa: CASSNGQGGMNQPQHF
cdr3_nt: TGTGCCAGCTCAAACGGACAGGGGGGTATGAATCAGCCCCAGCATTTT

v_call: TRBV4-1
d_call: TRBD1
clone_size: -
j_call: TRBJ2-7
cdr3_aa: CASSLQTATGVGYEQYF
cdr3_nt: TGCGCCAGCAGCCTCCAAACTGCGACAGGGGTGGGGTACGAGCAGTACTTC

v_call: TRBV20-1
d_call: TRBD1
clone_size: -
j_call: TRBJ1-6
cdr3_aa: CSARVVGGLGNSPLHF
cdr3_nt: TGCAGTGCTAGAGTGGTAGGGGGCTTGGGGAATTCACCCCTCCACTTT

v_call: TRBV11-2
d_call: -
clone_size: -
j_call: TRBJ2-5
cdr3_aa: CASSPDYGWQETQYF
cdr3_nt: TGTGCCAGCAGCCCCGACTACGGCTGGCAAGAGACCCAGTACTTC

v_call: TRBV30
d_call: TRBD2
clone_size: -
j_call: TRBJ2-5
cdr3_aa: CAWSVLAGETQYF
cdr3_nt: TGTGCCTGGAGTGTTCTAGCGGGTGAGACCCAGTACTTC

v_call: TRBV20-1
d_call: -
clone_size: -
j_call: TRBJ2-6
cdr3_aa: CSARADEMRNGANVLTF
cdr3_nt: TGCAGTGCTAGAGCGGACGAGATGCGAAACGGGGCCAACGTCCTGACTTTC

v_call: TRBV27
d_call: TRBD1
clone_size: -
j_call: TRBJ1-1
cdr3_aa: CASSLSGFQGATNTEAFF
cdr3_nt: TGTGCCAGCAGTTTATCTGGGTTCCAGGGGGCTACTAACACTGAAGCTTTCTTT

v_call: TRBV27
d_call: -
clone_size: -
j_call: TRBJ2-6
cdr3_aa: CASSFQGTGANVLTF
cdr3_nt: TGTGCCAGCAGTTTTCAGGGAACTGGGGCCAACGTCCTGACTTTC

v_call: TRBV9
d_call: -
clone_size: -
j_call: TRBJ1-1
cdr3_aa: CASSSHVGTSHTEAFF
cdr3_nt: TGTGCCAGCAGCTCCCATGTGGGTACTTCTCACACCGAAGCTTTCTTT

v_call: TRBV6-6
d_call: -
clone_size: many
j_call: TRBJ1-6
cdr3_aa: CASSYTTGGGLHF
cdr3_nt: TGTGCCAGCAGTTACACGACAGGTGGTGGTCTCCACTTT

v_call: TRBV27
d_call: TRBD1
clone_size: -
j_call: TRBJ2-5
cdr3_aa: CASSPNRGGQETQYF
cdr3_nt: TGTGCCAGCAGCCCGAACAGGGGCGGTCAAGAGACCCAGTACTTC

v_call: TRBV7-3
d_call: -
clone_size: many
j_call: TRBJ2-3
cdr3_aa: CASSLGRGEDTQYF
cdr3_nt: TGTGCCAGCAGCTTAGGCAGGGGCGAAGATACGCAGTATTTT

v_call: TRBV28
d_call: TRBD1
clone_size: many
j_call: TRBJ1-2
cdr3_aa: CASSGRQGRHGYTF
cdr3_nt: TGTGCCAGCAGTGGCCGACAGGGTCGCCATGGCTACACCTTC

v_call: TRBV7-8
d_call: -
clone_size: many
j_call: TRBJ2-7
cdr3_aa: CASSERDGIYEQYF
cdr3_nt: TGTGCCAGCAGCGAACGGGACGGGATATACGAGCAGTACTTC

v_call: TRBV12-5
d_call: -
clone_size: many
j_call: TRBJ1-5
cdr3_aa: CASGYNSPSNQPQHF
cdr3_nt: TGTGCTAGTGGTTATAACAGCCCTAGCAATCAGCCCCAGCATTTT

v_call: TRBV2
d_call: TRBD1
clone_size: many
j_call: TRBJ1-5
cdr3_aa: CASSEGTGANQPQHF
cdr3_nt: TGTGCCAGCAGTGAGGGGACAGGGGCTAATCAGCCCCAGCATTTT

v_call: TRBV28
d_call: -
clone_size: many
j_call: TRBJ2-1
cdr3_aa: CASSAPRSAGPYNEQFF
cdr3_nt: TGTGCCAGCAGTGCACCTCGGTCTGCGGGGCCTTACAATGAGCAGTTCTTC

v_call: TRBV5-1
d_call: TRBD1
clone_size: few
j_call: TRBJ2-5
cdr3_aa: CASRPGTGNLQETQYF
cdr3_nt: TGCGCCAGCCGTCCCGGGACAGGGAATCTTCAAGAGACCCAGTACTTC

v_call: TRBV9
d_call: -
clone_size: many
j_call: TRBJ1-5
cdr3_aa: CASSVESDSQTPQHF
cdr3_nt: TGTGCCAGCAGCGTAGAGAGCGACAGCCAAACGCCCCAGCATTTT

v_call: TRBV11-2
d_call: -
clone_size: many
j_call: TRBJ1-6
cdr3_aa: CASSLDQGHYNSPLHF
cdr3_nt: TGTGCCAGCAGCTTAGATCAGGGCCACTATAATTCACCCCTCCACTTT

v_call: TRBV20-1
d_call: -
clone_size: few
j_call: TRBJ1-2
cdr3_aa: CSARVSNYGYTF
cdr3_nt: TGCAGTGCTAGAGTTAGCAACTATGGCTACACCTTC

v_call: TRBV7-9
d_call: -
clone_size: many
j_call: TRBJ1-2
cdr3_aa: CASSFRKRDYTF
cdr3_nt: TGTGCCAGCAGCTTTCGGAAAAGAGACTACACCTTC

v_call: TRBV6-1
d_call: TRBD2
clone_size: many
j_call: TRBJ2-7
cdr3_aa: CASSSGGSSYEQYF
cdr3_nt: TGTGCCAGCAGTTCCGGGGGGAGCTCCTACGAGCAGTACTTC

v_call: TRBV6-1
d_call: TRBD2
clone_size: many
j_call: TRBJ2-1
cdr3_aa: CASSMTSGYNEQFF
cdr3_nt: TGTGCCAGCAGCATGACTAGCGGTTACAATGAGCAGTTCTTC

v_call: TRBV28
d_call: -
clone_size: many
j_call: TRBJ1-4
cdr3_aa: CASSPDGGKLFF
cdr3_nt: TGTGCCAGCAGTCCCGACGGGGGAAAACTGTTTTTT

v_call: TRBV5-5
d_call: -
clone_size: many
j_call: TRBJ2-7
cdr3_aa: CASNLYPGVSSYEQYF
cdr3_nt: TGTGCCAGCAACCTCTACCCGGGGGTGAGCTCCTACGAGCAGTACTTC

v_call: TRBV4-1
d_call: -
clone_size: many
j_call: TRBJ2-1
cdr3_aa: CASSQVKDRLYNEQFF
cdr3_nt: TGCGCCAGCAGCCAAGTGAAGGACAGACTCTACAATGAGCAGTTCTTC

v_call: TRBV20-1
d_call: -
clone_size: -
j_call: TRBJ2-3
cdr3_aa: CSAPPGTAGAQYF
cdr3_nt: TGCAGTGCACCGCCCGGGACCGCTGGGGCGCAGTATTTT

v_call: TRBV6-1
d_call: TRBD1
clone_size: -
j_call: TRBJ2-5
cdr3_aa: CASSWGQKGETQYF
cdr3_nt: TGTGCCAGCAGCTGGGGACAGAAAGGAGAGACCCAGTACTTC

v_call: TRBV5-4
d_call: -
clone_size: few
j_call: TRBJ2-2
cdr3_aa: CASSLALGGRGTGELFF
cdr3_nt: TGTGCCAGCAGCTTGGCCTTGGGGGGACGGGGCACCGGGGAGCTGTTTTTT

v_call: TRBV13
d_call: TRBD1
clone_size: many
j_call: TRBJ1-6
cdr3_aa: CASSPQGDSPLHF
cdr3_nt: TGTGCCAGCAGCCCCCAGGGGGATTCACCCCTCCACTTT

v_call: TRBV28
d_call: -
clone_size: many
j_call: TRBJ2-2
cdr3_aa: CASGANTGELFF
cdr3_nt: TGTGCCAGCGGAGCGAACACCGGGGAGCTGTTTTTT